What follows are 4 T cell receptor beta chains derived from one specimen sequenced in a study of cytomegalovirus exposure and HLA in healthy donors. 13 Jbeta primers and 60 Vbeta primers were used for the PCR. Some clones are missing from TCRdb's copy, which holds only in-frame ones; the method was immunoSEQ multiplex PCR. This sample has about 70,000 clones, with 60% to 70% found just once. Sequences were obtained from PBMCs. Receptors were obtained from a man aged 35-49 years in good health and CMV-seropositive.

The rearrangement joins TRBV4-2 to TRBJ1-6, with D possibly being TRBD1 (5 bases). V lost 0 bases, J lost 6 bases, and 9 bases lay in between. The CDR3 spans 15 residues. Germline V gene sequence: CDR1 LGHNA, CDR2 YNFKEQ. The CDR3 reads CASSQDSQGNSPLHF. CDR3 in DNA: TGTGCCAGCAGCCAAGATTCCCAGGGTAATTCACCCCTCCACTTT.

The sample holds one count of this clone. V and J are TRBV2 and TRBJ2-5, with unresolved D. Germline loops: CDR1 SNHLY, CDR2 FYNNEI. The CDR3 loop spans 11 amino acids. Trimming shortened V by 6 bases and J by 0 bases, and 2 bases separated the two germline ends. CDR3 nucleotide sequence: TGTGCCAGCAGCTACCAAGAGACCCAGTACTTC. Translated, it gives CASSYQETQYF.

This clone was seen more than once but under ten times. Here the CDR3 DNA reads TGTGCCATCAGTTTACAGGGGGGGTCCAAAAACATTCAGTACTTC. It codes for CAISLQGGSKNIQYF. V and J are TRBV10-3 and TRBJ2-4, with a weak D call TRBD1 (8 bases). V lost 5 bases and J 2 bases, leaving 13 bases between the germline ends. The CDR3 is 15 amino acids. Germline V gene sequence: CDR1 ENHRY, CDR2 SYGVKD.

The gene calls are TRBV14 and TRBJ2-5; unclear D gene. The CDR3 sequence is 14 residues long. The V end was cut by 4 bases, the J end by 3 bases, with 12 bases between. From germline, CDR1 is SGHDN and CDR2 FVKESK. Here the CDR3 DNA reads TGTGCCAGCAGCCGAGGTCTCGAGGAAGAGACCCAGTACTTC. Translating it yields CASSRGLEEETQYF.